These 20 T cell receptor beta chains were all obtained from the same sample, sequenced in a study of cytomegalovirus exposure and HLA in healthy donors. 13 Jbeta primers and 60 Vbeta primers were used for the PCR. TCRdb's copy holds only in-frame clones and misses some; the assay was immunoSEQ multiplex PCR. Of about 150,000 clones listed, around 72% were seen once; the top ten hold approximately 4%. Source material: PBMCs. The receptors shown here come from a man between 18 and 35 years old in good health and CMV-seropositive.

This chain uses TRBV7-8 with TRBJ1-2; possible D gene TRBD1, 6 bases. Deletions cut 1 base from V and 3 bases from J, with 9 bases between. The CDR3 contains 14 residues. Germline-derived CDR1 and CDR2 are SGHVS and FQNEAQ. CDR3 nucleotide sequence: TGTGCCAGCAGCTTAGTGTACAGGGACTATGGCTACACCTTC. Amino acids: CASSLVYRDYGYTF.

The chain employs TRBV5-4 and TRBJ1-2, with 8 bases fitting TRBD1. After removal of 4 bases from V and 4 bases from J, the junction contained 9 bases not matched to a gene. The CDR3 runs 15 residues. Per the germline V gene, CDR1 is SGHNT and CDR2 is YYREEE (reference sequence). In nucleotides, the CDR3 is TGTGCCAGCAGCACGGCGAGGACAGGGCTCTATGGCTACACCTTC. This encodes CASSTARTGLYGYTF. Complete variable domain (other parts from reference TRBV5-4 and TRBJ1-2): ETGVTQSPTHLIKTRGQQVTLRCSSQSGHNTVSWYQQALGQGPQFIFQYYREEENGRGNFPPRFSGLQFPNYSSELNVNALELDDSALYLCASSTARTGLYGYTFGSGTRLTVV.

The chain has TRBV18 and TRBJ1-1; a weak D match, TRBD1 (5 bases). Trimming shortened V by 0 bases and J by 4 bases, and 12 bases separated the two germline ends. The CDR3 covers 15 residues. Germline-derived CDR1 and CDR2 are KGHSH and LQKENI. CDR3 sequence (DNA): TGTGCCAGCTCACCACCCGCCAGGGATTCCACTGAAGCTTTCTTT. It codes for CASSPPARDSTEAFF.

As DNA, the CDR3 is TGTGCCAGCAGCTCGCGGGACGGGGCTAGCGGGGGACTGAGCTCCTACAATGAGCAGTTCTTC. This codes for CASSSRDGASGGLSSYNEQFF. The chain couples TRBV7-6 to TRBJ2-1; 10 bases align to TRBD2. There are 21 residues in the CDR3. The ends lost 4 bases at V and 0 bases at J; junction bases unmatched: 18. The germline V gene has CDR1 SGHVS and CDR2 FNYEAQ.

This clone was counted between two and nine times. The V and J genes are TRBV7-3 and TRBJ2-3; 7 bases match TRBD2. The CDR3 contains 17 residues. Per the germline V gene, CDR1 is SGHTA and CDR2 is FQGTGA. Germline trimming cut 5 bases from V and 4 bases from J; bases unmatched to any gene: 15. The CDR3 reads CASSPLGEGVLPDTQYF. CDR3 coding DNA: TGTGCCAGCAGCCCACTTGGGGAGGGAGTTCTCCCAGATACGCAGTATTTT.

The rearrangement links TRBV11-3 to TRBJ2-2; D is perhaps TRBD2 (6 bases). The CDR3 loop spans 15 amino acids. Between the trimmed V and J ends, which lost 6 bases and 2 bases, there was a span of 13 bases. The germline V gene has CDR1 SGHNT and CDR2 YENEEA. CDR3 DNA: TGTGCCAGCAGTAAGGTGGCGGGAAACACCGGGGAGCTGTTTTTT. This translates into CASSKVAGNTGELFF.

This clone was found a few times. The rearrangement uses TRBV7-2 and TRBJ2-7, with D perhaps matching TRBD2 (5 bases). Germline-derived CDR1 and CDR2 are SGHTA and FQGNSA. Deletions cut 5 bases from V and 1 base from J, with 12 bases between. This CDR3 is built from 14 residues. The CDR3: CASSHSAVSYEQYF. CDR3 DNA: TGTGCCAGCAGCCACTCAGCGGTGTCCTACGAGCAGTACTTC.

The chain uses TRBV5-5 and TRBJ1-5, with D hard to call. The length of the CDR3 is 13 residues. Trimming stripped 4 bases from V and 4 bases from J, with 9 bases between. Germline CDR1 reads SGHKS; CDR2 reads YYEKEE (reference sequence). Here the CDR3 reads CASSRLGNQPQHF. The CDR3 DNA reads as TGTGCCAGCAGCCGACTAGGAAATCAGCCCCAGCATTTT.

V gene TRBV9 combines with J gene TRBJ2-2, with 14 positions matching TRBD2. V gave up 2 bases and J gave up 9 bases; unmatched junction bases: 12. Germline CDR1 SGDLS, CDR2 YYNGEE. This CDR3 is 18 amino acids long. CDR3 DNA: TGTGCCAGCAGCGTGGGGACTAGCGGGGGTTCCCGTTCGAGGGAGCTGTTTTTT. Its translation: CASSVGTSGGSRSRELFF. Full variable domain (missing parts from reference TRBV9 and TRBJ2-2): DSGVTQTPKHLITATGQRVTLRCSPRSGDLSVYWYQQSLDQGLQFLIQYYNGEERAKGNILERFSAQQFPDLHSELNLSSLELGDSALYFCASSVGTSGGSRSRELFFGEGSRLTVL.

The chain employs TRBV4-2 and TRBJ1-5, with unresolved D. The CDR3 loop spans 16 amino acids. The V gene lost 3 bases and the J gene lost 7 bases, with 19 bases spanning the gap. In germline, CDR1 is LGHNA, CDR2 YNFKEQ. The CDR3 bases are TGTGCCAGCAGCCAGGGAGACCCCACTGTCAGGCAGCCCCAGCATTTT. It specifies CASSQGDPTVRQPQHF.

V is TRBV15 and J is TRBJ2-7, with a weak D call TRBD2 (5 bases). Trimming removed 1 base from V and 4 bases from J, with 11 bases in between. Germline V gene data show CDR1 as LNHNV and CDR2 as YYDKDF (reference sequence). The CDR3 is 14 residues long. CDR3 protein: CATSRAAASYEQYF. CDR3 bases: TGTGCCACCAGCAGAGCAGCGGCTAGTTACGAGCAGTACTTC. Variable domain in full (rest from reference TRBV15 and TRBJ2-7): DAMVIQNPRYQVTQFGKPVTLSCSQTLNHNVMYWYQQKSSQAPKLLFHYYDKDFNNEADTPDNFQSRRPNTSFCFLDIRSPGLGDTAMYLCATSRAAASYEQYFGPGTRLTVT.

The chain is built from TRBV28 and TRBJ2-2, with 8 nucleotides matching TRBD2. CDR1 is MDHEN and CDR2 is SYDVKM in the germline V gene. The CDR3 has 15 amino acids. Trimming at V came to 5 bases and at J to 3 bases, leaving 5 bases not matched to a gene. The CDR3, as DNA: TGTGCCAGCAGTCCCGGGACTAGGCACACCGGGGAGCTGTTTTTT. This sequence encodes CASSPGTRHTGELFF.

This clone was seen only a few times. The V and J genes are TRBV2 and TRBJ2-5, with TRBD1 matching over 8 bases. After removal of 4 bases from V and 5 bases from J, the junction contained 3 bases not matched to a gene. Germline V gives CDR1 SNHLY, CDR2 FYNNEI. CDR3 length equals 13 residues. The CDR3 region has the DNA TGTGCCAGCAGTGGACAGGGGTTGGAGACCCAGTACTTC. Translated: CASSGQGLETQYF.

The genes are TRBV6-5 and TRBJ2-1; 10 nucleotides agree with TRBD2. The V gene end was trimmed by 6 bases and the J gene end by 2 bases; junction bases not matched to a gene: 4. The CDR3 has 15 residues. Germline CDR1 and CDR2: MNHEY and SVGAGI. CDR3: CASSRTSGPYNEQFF. In DNA form, the CDR3 reads TGTGCCAGCAGCCGGACTAGCGGACCCTACAATGAGCAGTTCTTC.

CDR3 bases: TGTGCCAGCAGCTTTAACAGAGAGCAGTTCTTC. Protein product: CASSFNREQFF. The rearrangement joins TRBV7-9 to TRBJ2-1; D uncertain. CDR1 is SEHNR, CDR2 FQNEAQ, per germline (reference sequence). Trimming took 3 bases from V and 10 from J, leaving 7 bases between them. The CDR3 is made up of 11 amino acids.

The chain is built from TRBV11-1 and TRBJ2-3; perhaps TRBD2 as D (5 bases). CDR1 is SGHAT, CDR2 FQDESV, per germline (reference sequence). V dropped 3 bases and J dropped 2 bases, with 12 bases sitting between them. CDR3 length equals 15 residues. The CDR3, as DNA: TGTGCCAGCAGCTTCCCGGCGGGCCTCACAGATACGCAGTATTTT. Amino acids: CASSFPAGLTDTQYF.

The genes are TRBV7-2 and TRBJ2-1; 12 nucleotides align to TRBD1. J was trimmed by 6 bases and V by 5 bases; bases with no gene match: 8. The CDR3 is 16 amino acids. Per germline, CDR1 SGHTA and CDR2 FQGNSA. CDR3 in DNA: TGTGCCAGCAGCGCCGCCGGGACAGGGGGCCTCAATGAGCAGTTCTTC. Protein product: CASSAAGTGGLNEQFF.

The rearrangement links TRBV19 to TRBJ2-6, with D possibly matching TRBD2 (6 bases). V gave up 2 bases and J gave up 0 bases, with 17 bases separating them. CDR1 and CDR2 from the germline V gene are LNHDA and SQIVND (reference sequence). This CDR3 contains 19 residues. CDR3: CASSIWRGTEDSGANVLTF. The CDR3 DNA reads as TGTGCCAGTAGTATATGGCGGGGCACGGAGGACTCTGGGGCCAACGTCCTGACTTTC.

The chain uses TRBV28 and TRBJ2-5, with TRBD2 identical over 10 bases. Unmatched junction bases numbered 6, after V lost 5 bases and J lost 3 bases. Germline V CDR1 and CDR2: MDHEN, SYDVKM. This CDR3 region has 15 residues. The chain's CDR3 is CASSPASGGEETQYF. The CDR3 DNA reads as TGTGCCAGCAGTCCCGCTAGCGGGGGTGAAGAGACCCAGTACTTC.

The CDR3 is CASRDRVWNQPQHF. The CDR3 DNA follows: TGCGCCAGCAGGGACAGGGTGTGGAATCAGCCCCAGCATTTT. The chain joins TRBV10-1 to TRBJ1-5; 8 bases fit TRBD1. V lost 6 bases and J lost 4; bases outside the gene matches: 5. The CDR3 length is 14 residues. Germline V gene lookup returns CDR1 WNHNN and CDR2 SYGVQD (reference sequence).